The rows below give T cell receptor beta chains drawn from one sample of a study of preoperative IRX-2 immunotherapy in early breast cancer. TCRdb's copy holds only in-frame clones and misses some; the assay was immunoSEQ multiplex PCR. The table has about 5,300 clones, about 76% seen once. The source material was tumor tissue, sampled before IRX-2 immunotherapy. These receptors all come from a human donor with breast cancer. Each CDR3 is given with its conserved first and last residue. Fields, in order: J gene, D gene, V gene, clone size, CDR3 protein, CDR3 DNA. D genes are given only for firm matches. Clone size is stated in some rows and not others, as once, few, many or a class when expanded.

TRBJ2-7,TRBD1,TRBV5-1,-,CASSVAGTAIYEQYF,TGCGCCAGCAGCGTGGCAGGGACAGCAATCTACGAGCAGTACTTC
TRBJ2-7,TRBD1,TRBV28,-,CASSRTGGTYEQYF,TGTGCCAGCAGCCGGACAGGTGGGACCTACGAGCAGTACTTC
TRBJ1-5,-,TRBV22-1,-,CASISSLAGNQPQHF,TGTGCCAGCATTTCATCCCTGGCGGGCAATCAGCCCCAGCATTTT
TRBJ1-1,-,TRBV28,-,CASSSTGILNTEAFF,TGTGCCAGCAGTTCCACAGGGATTTTGAACACTGAAGCTTTCTTT
TRBJ1-2,-,TRBV12-5,once,CASISGALPYGYTF,TGTGCCAGCATTTCGGGGGCATTACCTTATGGCTACACCTTC
TRBJ1-5,-,TRBV19,large,CASSGEGLNQPQHF,TGTGCCAGTAGTGGCGAGGGTCTTAATCAGCCCCAGCATTTT
TRBJ2-6,-,TRBV19,few,CASTGGSSGANVLTF,TGTGCCAGTACTGGAGGGAGCTCTGGGGCCAACGTCCTGACTTTC
TRBJ1-3,TRBD1,TRBV11-3,-,CASSTTGGSGNTIYF,TGTGCCAGCAGTACCACAGGGGGCTCTGGAAACACCATATATTTT
TRBJ1-5,-,TRBV6-8,-,CASSPLVPDNQPQHF,TGTGCCAGCAGCCCACTAGTCCCGGACAATCAGCCCCAGCATTTT
TRBJ1-1,-,TRBV11-3,few,CASSLSRRTRGTEAFF,TGTGCCAGCAGCTTATCGCGGAGGACAAGGGGAACTGAAGCTTTCTTT
TRBJ2-1,TRBD1,TRBV5-1,-,CASSRTGGNYNEQFF,TGCGCCAGCAGTCGGACAGGGGGAAATTACAATGAGCAGTTCTTC
TRBJ1-1,TRBD1,TRBV12-5,-,CASGLGTGPVNTEAFF,TGTGCTAGTGGTTTGGGGACAGGGCCGGTAAACACTGAAGCTTTCTTT
TRBJ2-1,-,TRBV5-1,-,CASSLGYLSYNEQFF,TGCGCCAGCAGCTTGGGGTACCTGTCCTACAATGAGCAGTTCTTC
TRBJ1-1,-,TRBV6-8,-,CASSPLERTEAFF,TGTGCCAGCAGTCCCTTAGAAAGGACTGAAGCTTTCTTT
TRBJ2-1,TRBD1,TRBV10-2,-,CASSIGTGAYNEQFF,TGCGCCAGCAGTATAGGGACAGGGGCCTACAATGAGCAGTTCTTC
TRBJ2-2,-,TRBV5-1,-,CASSASGPNTGELFF,TGCGCCAGCAGCGCCAGCGGGCCGAACACCGGGGAGCTGTTTTTT
TRBJ1-2,-,TRBV6-8,-,CASTKRAWAYYGYTF,TGTGCCAGCACGAAGAGGGCCTGGGCGTACTATGGCTACACCTTC
TRBJ2-3,TRBD1,TRBV14,once,CASSQGTGQDTQYF,TGTGCCAGCAGCCAAGGGACAGGGCAAGATACGCAGTATTTT
TRBJ1-3,-,TRBV5-1,-,CASSGAGPGNTIYF,TGCGCCAGCAGCGGTGCAGGGCCTGGAAACACCATATATTTT
TRBJ2-3,-,TRBV6-8,-,CASSYSMSSTDTQYF,TGTGCCAGCAGTTACTCGATGTCTAGCACAGATACGCAGTATTTT
TRBJ2-2,TRBD1,TRBV29-1,-,CSVEDQGQGYAGELFF,TGCAGCGTTGAAGATCAGGGACAGGGGTACGCCGGGGAGCTGTTTTTT
TRBJ1-5,-,TRBV11-3,-,CASSLWNPRSGNQPQHF,TGTGCCAGCAGCTTATGGAATCCGCGATCGGGCAATCAGCCCCAGCATTTT
TRBJ1-5,-,TRBV6-8,few,CASSYDAGSNQPQHF,TGTGCCAGCAGTTACGATGCGGGGTCCAATCAGCCCCAGCATTTT
TRBJ2-5,-,TRBV19,-,CASSITGAYQETQYF,TGTGCCAGTAGTATTACAGGAGCCTACCAAGAGACCCAGTACTTC
TRBJ2-1,-,TRBV15,-,CATSRDRRGYRSEQFF,TGTGCCACCAGCAGAGATCGGAGAGGGTATAGGTCAGAGCAGTTCTTC
TRBJ2-7,-,TRBV6-8,-,CAISATGAYEQYF,TGTGCCATCAGTGCGACTGGCGCCTACGAGCAGTACTTC
TRBJ2-4,TRBD2,TRBV5-1,-,CASGDGLAGSGHIQYF,TGCGCCAGCGGCGACGGACTAGCGGGAAGTGGCCACATTCAGTACTTC
TRBJ2-7,TRBD1,TRBV6-8,-,CASRMDRGRYEQYF,TGTGCCAGCAGAATGGACAGGGGGCGGTACGAGCAGTACTTC
TRBJ1-5,TRBD1,TRBV6-8,-,CAISPGTGYNQPQHF,TGTGCCATCAGTCCCGGGACAGGGTACAATCAGCCCCAGCATTTT
TRBJ1-3,-,TRBV7-7,-,CASSLGQAASGNTIYF,TGTGCCAGCAGCTTAGGACAGGCCGCCTCTGGAAACACCATATATTTT
TRBJ2-2,TRBD2,TRBV19,-,CASSKGTSTGELFF,TGTGCCAGTAGTAAGGGGACTAGCACCGGGGAGCTGTTTTTT
TRBJ1-4,-,TRBV11-3,few,CASSLDGGTNEKLFF,TGTGCCAGCAGCTTAGACGGGGGCACTAATGAAAAACTGTTTTTT
TRBJ2-4,-,TRBV22-1,-,CASSFSDRGWIQYF,TGTGCCAGCAGTTTTAGTGACAGGGGGTGGATTCAGTACTTC
TRBJ1-1,TRBD1,TRBV7-6,once,CASSLAGPGGNTEAFF,TGTGCCAGCAGCTTGGCCGGCCCAGGGGGTAACACTGAAGCTTTCTTT
TRBJ2-2,-,TRBV28,once,CASSLWTLSYTGELFF,TGTGCCAGCAGTTTATGGACTCTATCTTACACCGGGGAGCTGTTTTTT
TRBJ2-1,TRBD2,TRBV6-8,-,CASSLSGRASHNEQFF,TGTGCCAGCAGTCTTAGCGGGAGGGCCTCCCACAATGAGCAGTTCTTC
TRBJ1-5,-,TRBV19,-,CASRDSNQPQHF,TGTGCCAGTAGGGACAGCAATCAGCCCCAGCATTTT
TRBJ2-4,-,TRBV19,-,CASSIALGLAKNIQYF,TGTGCCAGTAGTATAGCTCTCGGCTTAGCCAAAAACATTCAGTACTTC
TRBJ1-2,-,TRBV11-3,-,CASSLIRDPLGYTF,TGTGCCAGCAGCTTGATCAGGGACCCTTTAGGCTACACCTTC
TRBJ2-2,-,TRBV6-8,-,CASRPENTGELFF,TGTGCCAGCAGACCAGAGAACACCGGGGAGCTGTTTTTT
TRBJ2-3,-,TRBV30,-,CAWSRADTQYF,TGTGCCTGGAGTCGGGCAGATACGCAGTATTTT
TRBJ1-3,TRBD1,TRBV5-1,-,CASSWPGQGTGNTIYF,TGCGCCAGCAGCTGGCCGGGACAGGGAACTGGAAACACCATATATTTT
TRBJ1-3,TRBD1,TRBV11-3,medium-sized,CASSLGVGTGVSGNTIYF,TGTGCCAGCAGCCTAGGGGTGGGGACAGGCGTCTCTGGAAACACCATATATTTT
TRBJ2-7,-,TRBV18,-,CASSPPPPTYEQYF,TGTGCCAGCTCACCACCCCCCCCAACCTACGAGCAGTACTTC
TRBJ2-1,TRBD1,TRBV29-1,-,CSVTPDRAEQFF,TGCAGCGTAACCCCGGACAGGGCTGAGCAGTTCTTC
TRBJ1-2,-,TRBV6-7,-,CASRLDLGYTF,TGTGCCAGCCGCCTTGATTTGGGCTACACCTTC
TRBJ1-4,TRBD1,TRBV6-8,few,CASSLRQGRATNEKLFF,TGTGCCAGCAGTCTTCGACAGGGGAGGGCGACTAATGAAAAACTGTTTTTT
TRBJ2-7,-,TRBV7-4,-,CASSLFGLSEQYF,TGTGCCAGCAGCCTTTTTGGACTCTCCGAGCAGTACTTC